The TCR beta chain under discussion was sequenced for a study of blood T cell repertoires in COVID-19 (dated by TCRdb to 2019 to 2021). Regarding the study in general: Samples from collaborators originated in the United States, Italy and Spain and spanned both the acute and convalescent phases of COVID-19. The repertoires were released in a freely available public database intended as a resource for research on the immune response to SARS-CoV-2. Deeply sampled blood TCRbeta repertoires from subjects exposed to, actively infected with, or recovered from COVID-19 were included in the dataset. Samples were obtained from the ongoing ImmuneRACE study (first 160 participants) and from 1,254 subjects provided by 6 global collaborators. Nearly every sample came with metadata listing a de-identified subject ID, COVID-19 status, age in years and sex. Where available, HLA class I and class II types were obtained from metadata supplied by the sample provider rather than from assay-based typing. The prospective study material was composed of cDNA or gDNA derived from T cells, B-cell-depleted T cells, or PBMCs. Results the study describes overall, beyond this receptor: Clinical and demographic metadata were provided uncurated, with the amount varying by source and participant.

With respect to this clone: Its antigen target is currently unknown. No qualities accompany the bases; no much larger clone lies one base away.

TCRbeta CDR3 regions were amplified from genomic DNA using the immunoSEQ Assay, a bias-controlled multiplex PCR. The authors' analysis ran thus. The number of nucleated cells in each sample was estimated by amplification of reference gene primers within the assay. Sequence reads were collapsed and filtered to measure the absolute abundance of every unique TCRbeta CDR3 rearrangement. For each sample, productive Simpson clonality was calculated as the square root of Simpson's diversity index over productive rearrangements. In TCRdb, the immuneACCESS table is reduced to in-frame sequences with V and J assigned. These tables do not hold every clone; where another copy was compared, an unresolved V gene accounts for under half, and the others remain unexplained. V, J and clone size were drawn from that table, and D and trimming were deduced from the DNA. This sample has 250,000 or so clones in its table, and approximately 82% of those were observed once. Of the sample, approximately 2% falls within the top ten clones.

From cysteine to phenylalanine, the CDR3 is 13 amino acids long. Only the CDR3 DNA is retained, 39 bases long and in frame from the first base. Cut back by 5 bases and 2 bases, the V and J ends lie 4 bases apart. As encoded in the germline V gene, CDR1 is WSHSY while CDR2 is SAAADI. A second Seattle source provided samples from volunteer blood donors who had recovered from COVID-19. The collaborating institutions used their own protocols to collect whole blood in K2EDTA tubes. Collaborator samples were shipped for TCRbeta analysis as frozen whole blood, isolated PBMCs, or DNA extracted from either sample type.

Sample: peripheral blood. The sequence derives from a middle-aged man who had recovered from COVID-19. The chain couples TRBV10-2 to TRBJ2-6, with the D gene call left open. The CDR3 region has the sequence CASSLAGANVLTF. The nucleotides read TGCGCCAGCAGTCTTGCTGGGGCCAACGTCCTGACTTTC.